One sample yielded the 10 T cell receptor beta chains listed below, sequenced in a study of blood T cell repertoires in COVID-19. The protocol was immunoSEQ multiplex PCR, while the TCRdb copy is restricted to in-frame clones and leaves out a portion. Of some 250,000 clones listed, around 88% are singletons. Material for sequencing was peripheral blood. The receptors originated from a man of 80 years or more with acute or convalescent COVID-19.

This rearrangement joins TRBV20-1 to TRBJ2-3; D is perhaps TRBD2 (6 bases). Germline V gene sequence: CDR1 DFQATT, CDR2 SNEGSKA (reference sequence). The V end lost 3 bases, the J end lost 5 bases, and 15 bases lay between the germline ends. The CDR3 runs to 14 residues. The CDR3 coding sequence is TGCAGTGCTAGTGTGGGGGGATTGGGAGATACGCAGTATTTT. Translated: CSASVGGLGDTQYF.

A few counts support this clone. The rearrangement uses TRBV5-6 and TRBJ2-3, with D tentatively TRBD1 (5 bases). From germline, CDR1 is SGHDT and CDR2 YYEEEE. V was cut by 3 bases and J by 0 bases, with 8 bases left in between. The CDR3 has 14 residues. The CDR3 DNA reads TGTGCCAGCAGCTCTCAGGGTAGCACAGATACGCAGTATTTT. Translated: CASSSQGSTDTQYF. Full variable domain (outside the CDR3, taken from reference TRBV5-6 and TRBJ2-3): DAGVTQSPTHLIKTRGQQVTLRCSPKSGHDTVSWYQQALGQGPQFIFQYYEEEERQRGNFPDRFSGHQFPNYSSELNVNALLLGDSALYLCASSSQGSTDTQYFGPGTRLTVL.

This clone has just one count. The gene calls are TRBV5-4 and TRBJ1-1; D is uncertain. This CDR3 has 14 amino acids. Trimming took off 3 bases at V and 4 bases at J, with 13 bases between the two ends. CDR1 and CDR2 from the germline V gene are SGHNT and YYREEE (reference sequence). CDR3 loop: CASSYFSESTEAFF. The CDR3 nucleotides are TGTGCCAGCAGCTACTTCAGCGAGAGCACTGAAGCTTTCTTT. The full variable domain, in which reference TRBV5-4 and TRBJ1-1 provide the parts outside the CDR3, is ETGVTQSPTHLIKTRGQQVTLRCSSQSGHNTVSWYQQALGQGPQFIFQYYREEENGRGNFPPRFSGLQFPNYSSELNVNALELDDSALYLCASSYFSESTEAFFGQGTRLTVV.

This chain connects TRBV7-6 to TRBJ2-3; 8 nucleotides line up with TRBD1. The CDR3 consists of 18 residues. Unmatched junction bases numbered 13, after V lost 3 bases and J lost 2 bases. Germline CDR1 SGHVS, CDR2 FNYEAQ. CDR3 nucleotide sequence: TGTGCCAGCAGCTTGTTGGCAGGGGGCGATAAAACCACAGATACGCAGTATTTT. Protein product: CASSLLAGGDKTTDTQYF.

The chain's CDR3 is CASSRRGRDGYTF. The CDR3, as DNA: TGTGCCAGCAGCCGTCGGGGGAGGGATGGCTACACCTTC. The chain carries TRBV7-3 and TRBJ1-2; a weak D match, TRBD1 (5 bases). Trimming pared 5 bases from V and 6 bases from J, leaving 13 bases between. Per germline, CDR1 SGHTA and CDR2 FQGTGA. The CDR3 sequence is 13 residues long.

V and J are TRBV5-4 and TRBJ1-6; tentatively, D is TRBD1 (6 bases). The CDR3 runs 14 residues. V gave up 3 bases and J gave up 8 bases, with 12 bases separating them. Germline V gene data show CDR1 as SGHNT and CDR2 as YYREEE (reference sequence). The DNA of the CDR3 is TGTGCCAGCAGCTACGAACAGGGTGATTCACCCCTCCACTTT. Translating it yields CASSYEQGDSPLHF. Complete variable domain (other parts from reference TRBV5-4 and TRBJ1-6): ETGVTQSPTHLIKTRGQQVTLRCSSQSGHNTVSWYQQALGQGPQFIFQYYREEENGRGNFPPRFSGLQFPNYSSELNVNALELDDSALYLCASSYEQGDSPLHFGNGTRLTVT.

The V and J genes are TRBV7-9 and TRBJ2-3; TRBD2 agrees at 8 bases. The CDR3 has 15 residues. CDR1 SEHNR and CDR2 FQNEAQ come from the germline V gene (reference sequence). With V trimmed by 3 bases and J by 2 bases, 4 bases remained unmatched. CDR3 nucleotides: TGTGCCAGCAGCTTCGGGGGGGGACTCACAGATACGCAGTATTTT. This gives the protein CASSFGGGLTDTQYF.

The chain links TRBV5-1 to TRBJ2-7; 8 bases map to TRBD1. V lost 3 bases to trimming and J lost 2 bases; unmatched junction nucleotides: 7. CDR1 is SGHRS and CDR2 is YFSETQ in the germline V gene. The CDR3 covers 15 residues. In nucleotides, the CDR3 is TGCGCCAGCAGCTCCGGGACAGGAGGGGCCTACGAGCAGTACTTC. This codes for CASSSGTGGAYEQYF. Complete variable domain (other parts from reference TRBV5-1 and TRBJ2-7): KAGVTQTPRYLIKTRGQQVTLSCSPISGHRSVSWYQQTPGQGLQFLFEYFSETQRNKGNFPGRFSGRQFSNSRSEMNVSTLELGDSALYLCASSSGTGGAYEQYFGPGTRLTVT.

The CDR3 is CASSSDRYEQYF. CDR3 DNA: TGTGCCAGCTCATCGGACAGATACGAGCAGTACTTC. The rearrangement joins TRBV18 to TRBJ2-7, with D perhaps TRBD1 (6 bases). Germline V lookup: CDR1 KGHSH, CDR2 LQKENI. This CDR3 has 12 residues. Trimming removed 5 bases from V and 4 bases from J, with 9 bases in between.

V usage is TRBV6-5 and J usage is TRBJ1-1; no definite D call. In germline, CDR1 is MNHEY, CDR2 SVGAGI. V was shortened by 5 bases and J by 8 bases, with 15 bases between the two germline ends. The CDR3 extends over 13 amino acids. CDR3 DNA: TGTGCCAGCAGTCCTCAGATCACCCAGGAAGCTTTCTTT. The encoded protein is CASSPQITQEAFF.